The 5 T cell receptor beta chains below all came from one sample that was sequenced in a study of T cell repertoires in cytomegalovirus infection (dated by TCRdb to between 2019 and 2020). The reads were generated on an Illumina HiSeq 1500. TCRdb trimmed the raw reads at Q25, called clones with MiXCR and kept productive beta chains. Here each entry gathers all rows of one CDR3 protein and keeps the most common genes and DNA. This sample has more than 650,000 distinct CDR3 sequences in its table, and about a third of those were observed once. Under 3% of the sample lies in the top ten. Sequenced material: PBMCs. All receptors come from a human donor in good health (CMV status not recorded). Some clones in this sample may be carry-over from other donors' samples.

The rearrangement links TRBV24-1 to TRBJ1-5, with D unresolved. The CDR3 sequence is 13 residues long. From germline, CDR1 is KGHDR and CDR2 SFDVKD. Trimming removed 5 bases at V and 10 bases at J, with 14 bases between. CDR3 region: CATSGPGTGPQHF. The CDR3, as DNA: TGTGCCACCAGTGGGCCAGGTACTGGTCCCCAGCATTTT.

The V and J genes are TRBV7-2 and TRBJ1-5; D is unclear. The CDR3 runs 13 residues. The V end was cut by 4 bases, the J end by 7 bases, with 11 bases between. The germline V gene encodes CDR1 SGHTA and CDR2 FQGNSA. CDR3 sequence reads: CASSSGDGQPQHF. The DNA of the CDR3 is TGTGCCAGCAGCTCCGGGGATGGACAGCCCCAGCATTTT.

The chain recombines TRBV20-1 with TRBJ2-3; D is possibly TRBD2 (6 bases). CDR1 and CDR2 (germline): DFQATT, SNEGSKA (reference sequence). This CDR3 is built from 13 residues. With 7 bases removed from V and 0 bases from J, the gap between germline ends came to 11 bases. The CDR3 coding sequence is TGCAGTGGGTATAGCGGAAGCACAGATACGCAGTATTTT. Translation gives CSGYSGSTDTQYF.

There are a few counts of this clonotype. V gene TRBV20-1 combines with J gene TRBJ1-6, with 8 bases that match TRBD1. CDR3 size: 14 residues. The germline V gene has CDR1 DFQATT and CDR2 SNEGSKA (reference sequence). The ends lost 6 bases at V and 8 bases at J; junction bases unmatched: 9. CDR3 sequence (DNA): TGCAGTGCCAGCCTCCAGGGGGCGCATTCACCCCTCCACTTT. This translates into CSASLQGAHSPLHF.

With regard to this clonotype: A much larger clone sits a single nucleotide away, making a read error possible. The conserved phenylalanine or tryptophan normally closing the CDR3 is absent here, so this likely arose from a read error. The chain is built from TRBV7-2 and TRBJ2-7; the match to TRBD1 covers 7 bases. Germline loops: CDR1 SGHTA, CDR2 FQGNSA. The V and J ends lost 0 bases and 3 bases, in that order; junction bases with no gene match: 2. The CDR3 consists of 14 residues. The CDR3 nucleotides read TGTGCCAGCAGCTTAGCGGGACAGCGCTACGAGCAGTACCTC. Protein: CASSLAGQRYEQYL.